This T cell receptor (beta chain) was identified during a study of T cell repertoires in cytomegalovirus infection. From the reads, TCRdb called clonotypes with MiXCR, one entry per CDR3 protein. The sample includes approximately 250,000 distinct CDR3 sequences, approximately 13% of them seen just once. This CDR3 contains 13 residues. CDR1 is SEHNR and CDR2 is FQNEAQ in the germline V gene (reference sequence). The V gene lost 3 bases and the J gene lost 4 bases, with 9 bases spanning the gap. This clonotype showed up many times. The chain joins TRBV7-9 to TRBJ1-1, with D uncertain. The sample comprised PBMCs. The TCR comes from a human donor in good health (CMV status not recorded). Some clones in this sample may be carry-over from other donors' samples. The CDR3 nucleotides read TGTGCCAGCAGCTTGGGTGTGGTCACTGAAGCTTTCTTT. Its protein is CASSLGVVTEAFF.